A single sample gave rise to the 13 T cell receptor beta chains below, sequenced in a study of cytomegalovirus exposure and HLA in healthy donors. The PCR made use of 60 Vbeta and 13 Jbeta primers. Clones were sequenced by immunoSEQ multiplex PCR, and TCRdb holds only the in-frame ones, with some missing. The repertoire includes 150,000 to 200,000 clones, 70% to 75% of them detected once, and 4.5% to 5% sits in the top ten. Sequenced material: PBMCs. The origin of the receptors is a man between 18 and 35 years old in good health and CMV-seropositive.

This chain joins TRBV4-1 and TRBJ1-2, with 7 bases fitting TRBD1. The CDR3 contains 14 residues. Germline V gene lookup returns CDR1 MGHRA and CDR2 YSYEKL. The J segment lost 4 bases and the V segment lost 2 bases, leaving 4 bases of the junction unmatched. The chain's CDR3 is CASSQRRDSYGYTF. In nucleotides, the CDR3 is TGCGCCAGCAGCCAACGCCGGGACAGCTATGGCTACACCTTC.

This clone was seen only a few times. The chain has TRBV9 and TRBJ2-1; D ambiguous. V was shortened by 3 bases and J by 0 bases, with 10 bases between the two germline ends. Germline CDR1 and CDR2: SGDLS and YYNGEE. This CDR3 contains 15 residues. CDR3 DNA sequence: TGTGCCAGCAGCGCCGACTGGCCCTCCTACAATGAGCAGTTCTTC. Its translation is CASSADWPSYNEQFF.

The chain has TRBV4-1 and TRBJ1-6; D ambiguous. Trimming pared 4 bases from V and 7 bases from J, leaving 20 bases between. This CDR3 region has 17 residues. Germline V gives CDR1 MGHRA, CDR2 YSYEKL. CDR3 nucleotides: TGCGCCAGCAGCCTACTTATCGGCGGAGGGAACAATTCACCCCTCCACTTT. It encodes CASSLLIGGGNNSPLHF.

The CDR3: CASSKALVIVAGAFYEQYV. Here the CDR3 DNA reads TGTGCCAGCAGCAAAGCCCTAGTAATCGTAGCGGGAGCGTTCTACGAGCAGTACGTC. The chain links TRBV21-1 to TRBJ2-7; the DNA was not used to check the table's D call, TRBD2. TRBV21-1 is flagged as a pseudogene. This CDR3 is 19 amino acids long.

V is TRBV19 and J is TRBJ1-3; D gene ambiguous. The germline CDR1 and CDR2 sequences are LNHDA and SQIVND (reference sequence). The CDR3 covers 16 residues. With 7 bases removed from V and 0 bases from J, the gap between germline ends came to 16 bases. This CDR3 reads CASTYSPVNSGNTIYF. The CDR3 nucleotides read TGTGCCAGTACTTATTCCCCAGTCAACTCTGGAAACACCATATATTTT.

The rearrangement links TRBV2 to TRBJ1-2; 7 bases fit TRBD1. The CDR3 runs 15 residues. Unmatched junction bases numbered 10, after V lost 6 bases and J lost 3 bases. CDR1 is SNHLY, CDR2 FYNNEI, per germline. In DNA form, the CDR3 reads TGTGCCAGCAGCGCGAAGGGGGGACAGTACTATGGCTACACCTTC. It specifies CASSAKGGQYYGYTF.

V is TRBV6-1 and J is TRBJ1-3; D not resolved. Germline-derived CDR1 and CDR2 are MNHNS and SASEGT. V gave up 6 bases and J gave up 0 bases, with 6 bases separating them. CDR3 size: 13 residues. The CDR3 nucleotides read TGTGCCAGCAGCAAGAGCTCTGGAAACACCATATATTTT. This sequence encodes CASSKSSGNTIYF.

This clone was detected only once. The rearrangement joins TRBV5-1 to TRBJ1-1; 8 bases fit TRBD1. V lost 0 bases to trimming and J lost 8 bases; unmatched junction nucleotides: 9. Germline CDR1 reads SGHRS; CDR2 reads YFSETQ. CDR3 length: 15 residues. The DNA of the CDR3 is TGCGCCAGCAGCTTGGACAGGGGGGGAATGGAGGAAGCTTTCTTT. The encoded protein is CASSLDRGGMEEAFF. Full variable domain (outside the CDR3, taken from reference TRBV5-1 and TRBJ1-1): KAGVTQTPRYLIKTRGQQVTLSCSPISGHRSVSWYQQTPGQGLQFLFEYFSETQRNKGNFPGRFSGRQFSNSRSEMNVSTLELGDSALYLCASSLDRGGMEEAFFGQGTRLTVV.

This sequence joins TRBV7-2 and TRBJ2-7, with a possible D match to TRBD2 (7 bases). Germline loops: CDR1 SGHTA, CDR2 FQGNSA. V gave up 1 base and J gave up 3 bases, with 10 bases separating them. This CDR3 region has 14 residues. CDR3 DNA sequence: TGTGCCAGCAGCTTAGAAAGGGGGGGCTACGAGCAGTACGTC. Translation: CASSLERGGYEQYV.

The CDR3 coding sequence is TGCAGACCCACTATCTATGGCTACACCTTC. Translated: CRPTIYGYTF. The chain links TRBV20-1 to TRBJ1-2; D ambiguous. This CDR3 region has 10 residues. CDR1 DFQATT and CDR2 SNEGSKA come from the germline V gene (reference sequence).

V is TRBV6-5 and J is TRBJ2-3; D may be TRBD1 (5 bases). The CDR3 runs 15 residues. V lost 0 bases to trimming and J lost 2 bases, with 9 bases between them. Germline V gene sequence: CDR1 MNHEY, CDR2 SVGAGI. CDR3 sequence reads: CASSYSAGLTDTQYF. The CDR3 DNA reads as TGTGCCAGCAGTTACTCGGCAGGGCTCACAGATACGCAGTATTTT.

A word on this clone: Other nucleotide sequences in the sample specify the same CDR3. DNA for the CDR3: TGTGCCAGTAGTATGGGACAGGGCTATGGCTACACCTTC. Translation gives CASSMGQGYGYTF. The rearrangement links TRBV19 to TRBJ1-2; 9 bases fit TRBD1. The CDR3 has 13 residues. V lost 3 bases, J lost 4 bases, and 0 bases stayed unmatched. The germline V gene encodes CDR1 LNHDA and CDR2 SQIVND (reference sequence). Based on the CDR3 plus reference TRBV19 and TRBJ1-2, the full variable domain is DGGITQSPKYLFRKEGQNVTLSCEQNLNHDAMYWYRQDPGQGLRLIYYSQIVNDFQKGDIAEGYSVSREKKESFPLTVTSAQKNPTAFYLCASSMGQGYGYTFGSGTRLTVV.

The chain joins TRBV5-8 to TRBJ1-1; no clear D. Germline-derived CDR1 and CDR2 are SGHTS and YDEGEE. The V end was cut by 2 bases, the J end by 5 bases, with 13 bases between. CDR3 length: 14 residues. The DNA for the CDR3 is TGTGCCAGCAGCTTAGCGGGCCGAGATACTGAAGCTTTCTTT. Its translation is CASSLAGRDTEAFF.